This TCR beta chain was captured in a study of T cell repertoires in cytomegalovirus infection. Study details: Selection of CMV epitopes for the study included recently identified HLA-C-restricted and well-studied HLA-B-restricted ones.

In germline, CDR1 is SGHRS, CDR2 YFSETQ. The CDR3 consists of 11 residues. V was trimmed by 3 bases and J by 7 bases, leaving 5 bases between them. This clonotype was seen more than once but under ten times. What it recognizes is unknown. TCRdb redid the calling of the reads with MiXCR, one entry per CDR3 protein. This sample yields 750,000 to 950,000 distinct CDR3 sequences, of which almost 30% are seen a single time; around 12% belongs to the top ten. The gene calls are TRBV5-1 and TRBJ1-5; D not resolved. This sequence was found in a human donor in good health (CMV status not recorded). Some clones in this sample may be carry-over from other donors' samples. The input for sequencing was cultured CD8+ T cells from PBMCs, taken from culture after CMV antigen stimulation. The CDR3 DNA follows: TGCGCCAGCAGCTCCGTGCAGCCCCAGCATTTT. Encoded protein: CASSSVQPQHF. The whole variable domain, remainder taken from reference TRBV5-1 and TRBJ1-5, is KAGVTQTPRYLIKTRGQQVTLSCSPISGHRSVSWYQQTPGQGLQFLFEYFSETQRNKGNFPGRFSGRQFSNSRSEMNVSTLELGDSALYLCASSSVQPQHFGDGTRLSIL.